These T cell receptor beta chains were read from a single sample in a study of T cells in Graves' hyperthyroidism and ophthalmopathy. TCRdb re-called the multiplex PCR reads with MiXCR, one entry per CDR3 protein. This sample has approximately 100,000 distinct CDR3 sequences, with around 50% found just once. The sequenced material came from blood. The origin of the receptors is a man between 40 and 49 years old with Graves' hyperthyroidism. CDR3s include the opening cysteine and the closing phenylalanine or tryptophan. D genes are given only for firm matches. Clone size is stated in some rows and not others, as once, few, many or a class when expanded.

V gene	J gene	clone size	D gene	CDR3 protein	CDR3 DNA
TRBV6-2/TRBV6-3	TRBJ2-5	many	TRBD1	CASRRHRDREETQYF	TGTGCCAGCAGACGGCACCGGGACAGGGAAGAGACCCAGTACTTC
TRBV18	TRBJ2-5	-	-	CASSTSQETQYF	TGTGCCAGCTCAACTTCCCAAGAGACCCAGTACTTC
TRBV7-8	TRBJ2-3	many	TRBD2	CASSQDQAGGTTDTQYF	TGTGCCAGCAGCCAAGATCAAGCGGGGGGCACCACAGATACGCAGTATTTT
TRBV11-2	TRBJ2-7	many	-	CASSATGIYEQYF	TGTGCCAGCAGCGCTACTGGTATCTACGAGCAGTACTTC
TRBV9	TRBJ2-3	many	-	CASSAWGSTDTQYF	TGTGCCAGCAGCGCCTGGGGAAGCACAGATACGCAGTATTTT
TRBV12-5	TRBJ2-3	many	TRBD2	CARHLAGGRDTQYF	TGTGCGAGGCACCTAGCGGGAGGGAGGGATACGCAGTATTTT
TRBV7-9	TRBJ2-1	many	-	CASSLVDDNEQFF	TGTGCCAGCAGCTTAGTAGACGACAATGAGCAGTTCTTC
TRBV5-5	TRBJ1-1	many	-	CASSFILLNTEAFF	TGTGCCAGCAGCTTTATACTCCTAAACACTGAAGCTTTCTTT
TRBV5-1	TRBJ1-2	-	TRBD1	CASSSQGAYGYTF	TGCGCCAGCAGCTCGCAGGGGGCCTATGGCTACACCTTC
TRBV5-6	TRBJ2-1	many	TRBD2	CASSPWASGGAGQFF	TGTGCCAGCAGCCCGTGGGCCAGCGGGGGGGCCGGGCAGTTCTTC
TRBV2	TRBJ1-1	many	TRBD1	CASILQGARTEAFF	TGTGCCAGCATCCTACAGGGGGCGCGGACTGAAGCTTTCTTT
TRBV20-1	TRBJ1-4	-	-	CSAPTGDSVKLFF	TGCAGTGCACCAACTGGGGATTCTGTAAAACTGTTTTTT
TRBV29-1	TRBJ2-5	-	TRBD1	CSVRPGQFPEETQYF	TGCAGCGTCAGACCGGGACAGTTTCCCGAAGAGACCCAGTACTTC
TRBV9	TRBJ2-2	many	TRBD2	CASSALAGVSGELFF	TGTGCCAGCAGCGCACTAGCGGGAGTTTCCGGGGAGCTGTTTTTT
TRBV7-9	TRBJ1-5	-	-	CASSSFLGGSAETQHF	TGTGCCAGCAGTAGTTTCCTCGGGGGCTCGGCAGAGACCCAGCATTTT
TRBV20-1	TRBJ2-5	many	-	CSAPGVGETQYF	TGCAGTGCTCCAGGGGTAGGGGAGACCCAGTACTTC
TRBV11-1	TRBJ1-1	many	-	CASSSRQQNTEAFF	TGTGCCAGCAGCTCCAGACAGCAGAACACTGAAGCTTTCTTT
TRBV7-8	TRBJ1-6	medium-sized	-	CASSSLAGSYSPLHF	TGTGCCAGCAGCTCCCTCGCGGGCAGCTATTCACCCCTCCACTTT
TRBV15	TRBJ1-1	-	-	CAASSYSQDPNTEAFF	TGTGCCGCCAGCAGTTACTCGCAGGACCCGAACACTGAAGCTTTCTTT
TRBV5-1	TRBJ2-1	many	-	CASSLLLTGTTYNEQFF	TGCGCCAGCAGCTTGCTTCTGACCGGGACAACATACAATGAGCAGTTCTTC
TRBV11-2	TRBJ1-4	many	-	CASSGRNEKLFF	TGTGCCAGCAGCGGACGTAATGAAAAACTGTTTTTT
TRBV29-1	TRBJ2-1	few	-	CSGAGTWQFF	TGCAGCGGAGCCGGGACGTGGCAGTTCTTC